The source of this T cell receptor beta chain is a study of blood T cell repertoires in COVID-19. The wider study: Samples came from the United States, Italy and Spain, spanning acute and convalescent COVID-19. Sample material is recorded as cDNA or gDNA derived from T cells, B-cell-depleted T cells, or PBMCs.

In the study's own analysis: Estimated nucleated cell counts came from reference gene primer amplification. Sequenced by immunoSEQ multiplex PCR; TCRdb stores in-frame clones only, minus some. The V and J calls and clone size are taken from that table; D and trimming were inferred from the DNA. This table has some 200,000 clones, around nine tenths appearing once. V was cut by 5 bases and J by 3 bases, with 15 bases left in between. This CDR3 is 15 amino acids long. Germline V CDR1 and CDR2: SGDLS, YYNGEE. This chain links TRBV9 with TRBJ2-1, with unresolved D. The sequencing input was peripheral blood. The clonotype comes from a woman in her late teens or twenties who had recovered from COVID-19. CDR3 sequence: CASSGWRSNYNEQFF. The CDR3 DNA follows: TGTGCCAGCAGTGGGTGGCGGTCAAACTACAATGAGCAGTTCTTC.